The 2 T cell receptor beta chains reported below all come from one sample, sequenced in a study of early T cells in non-severe SARS-CoV-2 infection (dated by TCRdb to the early 2020s). To prepare the library, 5' RACE was applied. These reads were obtained on a NextSeq 500. TCRdb passed the public sequencing reads through fastp at Q25 and MiXCR, retaining productive beta sequences. Duplicate CDR3 protein sequences are folded into a single record with the most common DNA and genes. The sample contains around 30,000 distinct CDR3 sequences, roughly 9.7% of them found a single time. Approximately 15% of the sample goes to the ten largest clones. Sequenced material: whole blood. These receptors all stem from an adult who was a healthcare worker with PCR-confirmed SARS-CoV-2 infection or an uninfected control (not recorded which).

This clonotype was counted at least ten times. Here the CDR3 reads CASSLIGGFGSGNTIYF. In nucleotides, the CDR3 is TGTGCCAGCAGCTTAATTGGTGGCTTCGGCTCTGGAAACACCATATATTTT. The chain joins TRBV7-6 to TRBJ1-3; unclear D gene. Trimming took off 2 bases at V and 0 bases at J, with 14 bases between the two ends. The germline gives CDR1 SGHVS, CDR2 FNYEAQ. CDR3 length equals 17 residues.

This clonotype was detected ten times or more. This chain connects TRBV12-3 or TRBV12-4 to TRBJ2-5; D remains ambiguous. The ends were cut back, 6 bases at V and 2 bases at J, with 16 bases in the middle. The CDR3 sequence is 15 residues long. The CDR3 loop is CASSPSTTVQETQYF. In DNA, the CDR3 is TGTGCCAGCAGCCCCAGTACGACGGTGCAAGAGACCCAGTACTTC.